The text below deals with one T cell receptor (beta chain). Using immunoSEQ multiplex PCR, the repertoire was profiled, and TCRdb retains in-frame clones only, with some absent. The sample shows about 92,000 clones, around 80% of them seen only once. This record comes from a study of control samples from healthy donors and cancer patients. The germline V gene has CDR1 SGHTA and CDR2 FQGNSA. The CDR3 has 16 amino acids. After removal of 3 bases from V and 0 bases from J, the junction contained 7 bases not matched to a gene. The sample consisted of blood. V gene TRBV7-2 combines with J gene TRBJ2-5; 7 nucleotides match TRBD1. The sequence was collected from a woman aged 55-75 years in good health. The CDR3 DNA is TGTGCCAGCAGCTTGGACAGGTTTCAGGACCAAGAGACCCAGTACTTC. As protein: CASSLDRFQDQETQYF. The entire variable domain, with the rest obtained from reference TRBV7-2 and TRBJ2-5, is as follows: GAGVSQSPSNKVTEKGKDVELRCDPISGHTALYWYRQSLGQGLEFLIYFQGNSAPDKSGLPSDRFSAERTGGSVSTLTIQRTQQEDSAVYLCASSLDRFQDQETQYFGPGTRLLVL.